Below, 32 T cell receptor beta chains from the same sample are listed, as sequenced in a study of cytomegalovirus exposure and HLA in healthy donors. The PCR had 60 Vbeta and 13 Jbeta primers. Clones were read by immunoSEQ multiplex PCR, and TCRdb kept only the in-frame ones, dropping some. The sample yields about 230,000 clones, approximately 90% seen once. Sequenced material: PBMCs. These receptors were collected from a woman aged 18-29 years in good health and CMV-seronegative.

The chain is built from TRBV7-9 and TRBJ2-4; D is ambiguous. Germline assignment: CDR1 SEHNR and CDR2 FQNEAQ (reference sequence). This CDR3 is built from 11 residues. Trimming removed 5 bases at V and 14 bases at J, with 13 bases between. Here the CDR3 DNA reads TGTGCCAGCAGCCCCGATGAGGCTGAGTACTTC. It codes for CASSPDEAEYF.

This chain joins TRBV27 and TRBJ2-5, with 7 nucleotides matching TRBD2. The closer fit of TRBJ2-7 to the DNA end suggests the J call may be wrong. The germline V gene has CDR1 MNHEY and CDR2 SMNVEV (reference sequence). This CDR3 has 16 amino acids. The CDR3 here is CASSFASGTITYEQYF. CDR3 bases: TGTGCCAGCAGTTTCGCCTCCGGGACTATAACCTACGAGCAGTACTTC.

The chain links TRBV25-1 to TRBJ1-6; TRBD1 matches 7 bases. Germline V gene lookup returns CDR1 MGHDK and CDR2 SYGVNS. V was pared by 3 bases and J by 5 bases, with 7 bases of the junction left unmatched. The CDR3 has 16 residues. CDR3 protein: CASSEGTVVNNSPLHF. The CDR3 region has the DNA TGTGCCAGCAGTGAGGGGACAGTCGTCAATAATTCACCCCTCCACTTT.

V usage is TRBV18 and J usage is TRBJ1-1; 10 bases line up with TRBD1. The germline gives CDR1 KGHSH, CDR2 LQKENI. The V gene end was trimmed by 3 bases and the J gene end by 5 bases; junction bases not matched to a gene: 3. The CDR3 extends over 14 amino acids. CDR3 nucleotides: TGTGCCAGCTCACCTGACAGGGGGCTTACTGAAGCTTTCTTT. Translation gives CASSPDRGLTEAFF.

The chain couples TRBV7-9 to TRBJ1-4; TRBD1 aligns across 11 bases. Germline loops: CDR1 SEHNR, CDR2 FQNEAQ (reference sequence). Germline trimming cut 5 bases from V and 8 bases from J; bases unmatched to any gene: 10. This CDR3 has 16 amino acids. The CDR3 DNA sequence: TGTGCCAGCAGCCCAGATCGGGGACAGGGGGACGAAAAACTGTTTTTT. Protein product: CASSPDRGQGDEKLFF.

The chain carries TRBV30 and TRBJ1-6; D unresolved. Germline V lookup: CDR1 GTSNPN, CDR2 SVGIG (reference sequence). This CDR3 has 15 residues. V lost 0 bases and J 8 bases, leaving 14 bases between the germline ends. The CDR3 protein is CAWSVLVEGDSPLHF. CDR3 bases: TGTGCCTGGAGTGTACTCGTGGAAGGAGATTCACCCCTCCACTTT.

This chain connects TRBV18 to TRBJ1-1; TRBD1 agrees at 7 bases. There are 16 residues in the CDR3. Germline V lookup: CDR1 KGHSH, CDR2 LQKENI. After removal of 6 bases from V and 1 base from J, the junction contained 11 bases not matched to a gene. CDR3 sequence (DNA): TGTGCCAGCTCCCGAAGGCCTGGACAGGAGAACACTGAAGCTTTCTTT. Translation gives CASSRRPGQENTEAFF.

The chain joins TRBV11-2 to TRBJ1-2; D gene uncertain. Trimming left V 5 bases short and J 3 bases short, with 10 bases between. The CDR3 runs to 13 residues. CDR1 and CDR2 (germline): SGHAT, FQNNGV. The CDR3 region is CASSIYRDYGYTF. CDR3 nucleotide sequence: TGTGCCAGCAGCATATACAGAGACTATGGCTACACCTTC.

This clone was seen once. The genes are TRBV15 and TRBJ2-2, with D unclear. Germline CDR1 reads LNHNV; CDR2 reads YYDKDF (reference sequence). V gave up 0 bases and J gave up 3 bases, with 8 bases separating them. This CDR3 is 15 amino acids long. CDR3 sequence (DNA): TGTGCCACCAGCAGAGATCCTCGGGACACCGGGGAGCTGTTTTTT. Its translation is CATSRDPRDTGELFF. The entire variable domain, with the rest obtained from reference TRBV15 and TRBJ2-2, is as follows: DAMVIQNPRYQVTQFGKPVTLSCSQTLNHNVMYWYQQKSSQAPKLLFHYYDKDFNNEADTPDNFQSRRPNTSFCFLDIRSPGLGDTAMYLCATSRDPRDTGELFFGEGSRLTVL.

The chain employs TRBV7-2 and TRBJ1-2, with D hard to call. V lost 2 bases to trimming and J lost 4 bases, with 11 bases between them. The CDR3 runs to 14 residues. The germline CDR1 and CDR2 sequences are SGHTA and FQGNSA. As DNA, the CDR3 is TGTGCCAGCAGCTTACAAGGACTTAGCTATGGCTACACCTTC. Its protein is CASSLQGLSYGYTF. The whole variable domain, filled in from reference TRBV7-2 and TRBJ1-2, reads GAGVSQSPSNKVTEKGKDVELRCDPISGHTALYWYRQSLGQGLEFLIYFQGNSAPDKSGLPSDRFSAERTGGSVSTLTIQRTQQEDSAVYLCASSLQGLSYGYTFGSGTRLTVV.

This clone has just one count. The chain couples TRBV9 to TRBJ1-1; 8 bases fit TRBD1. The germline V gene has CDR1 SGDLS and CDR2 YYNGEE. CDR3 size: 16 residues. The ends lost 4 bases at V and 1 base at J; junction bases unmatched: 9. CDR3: CASSPHRQGPNTEAFF. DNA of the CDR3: TGTGCCAGCAGCCCCCACCGACAGGGGCCGAACACTGAAGCTTTCTTT.

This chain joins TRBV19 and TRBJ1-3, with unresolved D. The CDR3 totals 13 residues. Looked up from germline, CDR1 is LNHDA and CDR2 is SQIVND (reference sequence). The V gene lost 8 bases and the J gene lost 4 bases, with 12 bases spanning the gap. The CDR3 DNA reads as TGTGCCAGTGAAAACGAGGAAGGAAACACCATATATTTT. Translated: CASENEEGNTIYF. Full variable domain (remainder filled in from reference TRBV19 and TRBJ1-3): DGGITQSPKYLFRKEGQNVTLSCEQNLNHDAMYWYRQDPGQGLRLIYYSQIVNDFQKGDIAEGYSVSREKKESFPLTVTSAQKNPTAFYLCASENEEGNTIYFGEGSWLTVV.

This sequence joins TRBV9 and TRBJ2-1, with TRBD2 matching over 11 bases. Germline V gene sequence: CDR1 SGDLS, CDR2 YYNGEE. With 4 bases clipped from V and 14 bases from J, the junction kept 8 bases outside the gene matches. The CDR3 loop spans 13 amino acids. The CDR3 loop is CASSRTTSGSKFF. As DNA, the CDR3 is TGTGCCAGCAGCCGGACAACTAGCGGGAGCAAGTTCTTC.

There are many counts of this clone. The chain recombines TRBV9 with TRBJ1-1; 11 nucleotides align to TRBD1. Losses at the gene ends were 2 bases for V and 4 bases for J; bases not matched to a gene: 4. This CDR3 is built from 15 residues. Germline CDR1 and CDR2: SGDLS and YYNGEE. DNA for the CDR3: TGTGCCAGCAGCGTTGCCGGGACAGGGGGCACTGAAGCTTTCTTT. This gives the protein CASSVAGTGGTEAFF.

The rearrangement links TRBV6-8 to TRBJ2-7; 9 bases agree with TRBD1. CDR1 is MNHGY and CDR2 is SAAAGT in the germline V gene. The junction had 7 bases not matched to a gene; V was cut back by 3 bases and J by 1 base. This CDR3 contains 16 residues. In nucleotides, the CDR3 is TGTGCCAGCAGTTATTACGACAGGGGGTTGTCCTACGAGCAGTACTTC. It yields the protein CASSYYDRGLSYEQYF.

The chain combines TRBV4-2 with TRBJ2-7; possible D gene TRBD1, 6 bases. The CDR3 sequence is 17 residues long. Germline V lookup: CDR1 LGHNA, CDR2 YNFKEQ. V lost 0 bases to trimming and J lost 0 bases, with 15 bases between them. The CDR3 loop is CASSQEMGQVFSYEQYF. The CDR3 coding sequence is TGTGCCAGCAGCCAAGAAATGGGACAAGTCTTCTCCTACGAGCAGTACTTC.

The CDR3 coding sequence is TGTGCCAGCAGTTACTCCCGGGACAGGGCAAAAGGCTACACCTTC. It is translated as CASSYSRDRAKGYTF. This rearrangement joins TRBV6-5 to TRBJ1-2, with 9 bases aligning to TRBD1. The trim removed 0 bases at V and 8 bases at J, leaving 7 bases unmatched. The length of the CDR3 is 15 residues. Per germline, CDR1 MNHEY and CDR2 SVGAGI.

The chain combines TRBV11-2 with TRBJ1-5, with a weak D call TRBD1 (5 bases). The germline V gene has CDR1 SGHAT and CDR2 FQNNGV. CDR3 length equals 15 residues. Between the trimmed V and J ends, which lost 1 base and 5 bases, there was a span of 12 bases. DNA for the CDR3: TGTGCCAGCAGCTTAGTGACGTCGGGGGATCAGCCCCAGCATTTT. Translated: CASSLVTSGDQPQHF.

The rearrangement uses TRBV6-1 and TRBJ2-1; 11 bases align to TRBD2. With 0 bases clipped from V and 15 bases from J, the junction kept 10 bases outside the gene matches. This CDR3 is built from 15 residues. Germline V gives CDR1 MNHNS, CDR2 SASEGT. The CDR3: CASSEAIGLAGGVFF. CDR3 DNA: TGTGCCAGCAGTGAAGCGATCGGGCTAGCGGGAGGAGTGTTCTTC.

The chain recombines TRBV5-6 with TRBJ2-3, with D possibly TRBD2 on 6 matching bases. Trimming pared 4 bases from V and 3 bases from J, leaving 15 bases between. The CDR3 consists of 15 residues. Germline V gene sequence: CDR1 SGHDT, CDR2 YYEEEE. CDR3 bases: TGTGCCAGCAGCGTATCGGGACTCTCAACAGATACGCAGTATTTT. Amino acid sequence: CASSVSGLSTDTQYF.

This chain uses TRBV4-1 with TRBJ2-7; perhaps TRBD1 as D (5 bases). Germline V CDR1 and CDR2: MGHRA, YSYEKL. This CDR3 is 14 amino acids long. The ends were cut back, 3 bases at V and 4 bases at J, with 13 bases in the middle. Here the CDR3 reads CASSHVGRDYEQYF. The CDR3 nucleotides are TGCGCCAGCAGCCACGTCGGCAGGGATTACGAGCAGTACTTC.

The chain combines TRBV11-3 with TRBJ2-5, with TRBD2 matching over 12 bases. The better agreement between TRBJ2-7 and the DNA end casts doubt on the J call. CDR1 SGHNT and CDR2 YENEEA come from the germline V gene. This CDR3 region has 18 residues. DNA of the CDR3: TGTGCCAGCAGCTTAAGTCAGACTAGCGGGAGATCGGGCTACGAGCAGTACTTC. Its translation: CASSLSQTSGRSGYEQYF.

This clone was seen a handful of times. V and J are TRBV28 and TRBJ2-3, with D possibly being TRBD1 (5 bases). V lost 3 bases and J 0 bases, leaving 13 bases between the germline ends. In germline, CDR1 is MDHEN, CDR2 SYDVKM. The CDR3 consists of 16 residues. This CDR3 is CASSLYRLTSTDTQYF. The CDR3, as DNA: TGTGCCAGCAGTTTGTACAGGTTAACTAGCACAGATACGCAGTATTTT.

The CDR3: CAGYGQGGKWGETQYF. The CDR3 bases are TGCGCCGGCTACGGACAGGGGGGAAAATGGGGGGAGACCCAGTACTTC. The gene calls are TRBV5-1 and TRBJ2-5; 10 nucleotides line up with TRBD1. CDR3 length: 16 amino acids. Unmatched junction bases numbered 17, after V lost 10 bases and J lost 5 bases. Germline V gene sequence: CDR1 SGHRS, CDR2 YFSETQ.

The CDR3 protein is CASSGGDGGYEQYF. CDR3 DNA: TGCGCCAGCAGTGGGGGGGATGGGGGCTACGAGCAGTACTTC. This chain joins TRBV5-1 and TRBJ2-7; 7 positions agree with TRBD2. The CDR3 extends over 14 amino acids. CDR1 is SGHRS, CDR2 YFSETQ, per germline. After removal of 5 bases from V and 3 bases from J, the junction contained 8 bases not matched to a gene.

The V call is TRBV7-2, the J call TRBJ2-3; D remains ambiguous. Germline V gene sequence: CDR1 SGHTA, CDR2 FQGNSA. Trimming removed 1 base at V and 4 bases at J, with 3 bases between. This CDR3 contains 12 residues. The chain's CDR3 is CASSLVSDTQYF. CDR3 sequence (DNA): TGTGCCAGCAGCTTAGTCTCAGATACGCAGTATTTT.

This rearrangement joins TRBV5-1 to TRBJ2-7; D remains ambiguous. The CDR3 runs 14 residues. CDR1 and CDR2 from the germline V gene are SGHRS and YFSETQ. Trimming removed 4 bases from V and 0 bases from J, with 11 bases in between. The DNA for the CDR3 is TGCGCCAGCAGCATAGTGGGCTCCTCCTACGAGCAGTACTTC. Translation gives CASSIVGSSYEQYF.

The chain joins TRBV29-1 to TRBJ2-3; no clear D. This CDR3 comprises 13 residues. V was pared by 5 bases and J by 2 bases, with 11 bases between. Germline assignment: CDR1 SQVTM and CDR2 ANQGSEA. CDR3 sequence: CSVRHTATDTQYF. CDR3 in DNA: TGCAGCGTTCGACACACGGCCACAGATACGCAGTATTTT.

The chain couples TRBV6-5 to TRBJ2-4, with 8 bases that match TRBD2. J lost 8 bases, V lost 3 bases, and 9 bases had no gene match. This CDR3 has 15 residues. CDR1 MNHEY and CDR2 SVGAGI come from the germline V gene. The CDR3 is CASSYGKRGLDIQYF. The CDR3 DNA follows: TGTGCCAGCAGTTATGGAAAGCGGGGACTAGACATTCAGTACTTC.

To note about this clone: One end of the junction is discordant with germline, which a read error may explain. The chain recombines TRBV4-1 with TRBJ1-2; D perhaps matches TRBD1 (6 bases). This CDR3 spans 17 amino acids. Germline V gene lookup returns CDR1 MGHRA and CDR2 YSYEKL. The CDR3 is CASSPILGDKSVYVYTF. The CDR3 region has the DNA TGCGCCAGCAGCCCGATTCTTGGGGACAAGTCGGTCTATGTCTACACCTTC.

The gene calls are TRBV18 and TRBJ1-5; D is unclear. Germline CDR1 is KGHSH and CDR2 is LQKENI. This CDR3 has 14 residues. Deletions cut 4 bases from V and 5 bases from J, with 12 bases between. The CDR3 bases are TGTGCCAGCTCACGGATGGAGGAGTATCAGCCCCAGCATTTT. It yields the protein CASSRMEEYQPQHF.

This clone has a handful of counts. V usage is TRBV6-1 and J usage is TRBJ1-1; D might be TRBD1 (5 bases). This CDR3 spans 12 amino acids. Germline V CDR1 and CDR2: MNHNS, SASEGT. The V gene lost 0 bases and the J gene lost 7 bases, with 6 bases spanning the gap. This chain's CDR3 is CASSEAQGEAFF. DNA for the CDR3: TGTGCCAGCAGTGAAGCGCAGGGTGAAGCTTTCTTT.